This T cell receptor (beta chain) comes out of a study of monozygotic twins with cystic fibrosis. Study-wide findings and caveats: In 13 of 16 pairs, V gene usage was closest to the co-twin's. Clonality was generally low (median around 0.009), higher in the most severe patients. Monozygotic CF twins shared more identical nucleotide clonotypes than unrelated patients. No link emerged between shared CDR3 counts and age, concordance or severity.

A word on this clone: Antigen unknown.

Sequenced by immunoSEQ multiplex PCR; TCRdb stores in-frame clones only, minus some. The sample yields about 7,500 clones, around 94% seen once. CDR3 length: 15 residues. CDR1 is MGHRA, CDR2 YSYEKL, per germline. Trimming removed 0 bases from V and 4 bases from J; junction bases left unmatched: 5. The specimen was blood. The rearrangement joins TRBV4-1 to TRBJ1-2; 7 nucleotides agree with TRBD1. The TCR was taken from a boy under 10 years old with cystic fibrosis. CDR3 nucleotides: TGCGCCAGCAGCCAAGAATGGACAGGCAGCTATGGCTACACCTTC. Its protein product is CASSQEWTGSYGYTF.